The clone carrying this T cell receptor beta chain was found a few times. With a much larger clone just one base away, this may be a read error. Isolated per sample were at least 6.5 million PBMCs. This CDR3 region has 13 residues. Germline V gene sequence: CDR1 SGHRS, CDR2 YFSETQ. The junction had 2 bases not matched to a gene; V was cut back by 4 bases and J by 2 bases. The entry originates in a study of blood T cells in healthy people across ages. Alongside a J-beta primer mix, a sample-barcoded 5' primer served in a second PCR lasting about 7 to 12 cycles. A single record per CDR3 protein comes from TCRdb applying MiXCR to the 5' RACE reads. The data contain hundreds of thousands of distinct CDR3 sequences, over 40% of them singletons.

The material sequenced was blood. This rearrangement joins TRBV5-1 to TRBJ1-2; 7 bases line up with TRBD1. The TCR comes from an elderly woman in good health. CDR3 protein: CASSKGQNYGYTF. The DNA for the CDR3 is TGCGCCAGCAGCAAGGGACAGAACTATGGCTACACCTTC.